Included here is one TCR beta chain sequence, with context. Among the exclusions were patients with other autoimmune diseases, uncontrolled infections, pregnancy or lactation. This sample is part of a study of Graves' ophthalmopathy and Graves' hyperthyroidism. TCR beta CDR3 regions were amplified from RNA transcripts. An opening RT-PCR round employed HTBI primers and preceded a second-round multiplex PCR. TCRdb reprocessed the multiplex PCR reads with MiXCR, giving one entry per CDR3 protein. There are about 1.2 million distinct CDR3 sequences in the sample; about 38% occur only once, and 11% lies in the top ten. The CDR3 consists of 14 residues. Per germline, CDR1 MNHEY and CDR2 SVGAGI. Trimming took 2 bases from V and 3 from J; bases not matched to a gene: 4.

The specimen sequenced was peripheral blood or thyroid tissue (not recorded which). This receptor was taken from an adult man with Graves' hyperthyroidism. The V gene is TRBV6-5, the J gene TRBJ2-7; 7 positions agree with TRBD1. The DNA of the CDR3 is TGTGCCAGCAGTTACGCCGGGACAGACTACGAGCAGTACTTC. This encodes CASSYAGTDYEQYF.